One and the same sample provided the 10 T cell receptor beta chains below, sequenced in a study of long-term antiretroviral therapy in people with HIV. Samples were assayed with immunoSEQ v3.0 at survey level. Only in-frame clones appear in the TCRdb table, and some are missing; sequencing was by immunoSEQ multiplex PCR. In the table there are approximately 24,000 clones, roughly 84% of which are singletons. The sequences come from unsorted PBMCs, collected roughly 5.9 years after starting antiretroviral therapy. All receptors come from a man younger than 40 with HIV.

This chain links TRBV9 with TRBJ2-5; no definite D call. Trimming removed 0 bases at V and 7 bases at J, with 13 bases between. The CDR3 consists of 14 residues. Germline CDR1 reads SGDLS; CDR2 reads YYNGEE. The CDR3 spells CASSVVDAPGTQYF. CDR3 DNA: TGTGCCAGCAGCGTAGTCGACGCTCCCGGGACCCAGTACTTC. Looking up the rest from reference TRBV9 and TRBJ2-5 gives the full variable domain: DSGVTQTPKHLITATGQRVTLRCSPRSGDLSVYWYQQSLDQGLQFLIQYYNGEERAKGNILERFSAQQFPDLHSELNLSSLELGDSALYFCASSVVDAPGTQYFGPGTRLLVL.

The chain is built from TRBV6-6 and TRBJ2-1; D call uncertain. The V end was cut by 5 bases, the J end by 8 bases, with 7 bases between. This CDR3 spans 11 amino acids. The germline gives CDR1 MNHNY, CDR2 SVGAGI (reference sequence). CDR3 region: CASSPHDEQFF. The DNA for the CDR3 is TGTGCCAGCAGTCCCCATGATGAGCAGTTCTTC.

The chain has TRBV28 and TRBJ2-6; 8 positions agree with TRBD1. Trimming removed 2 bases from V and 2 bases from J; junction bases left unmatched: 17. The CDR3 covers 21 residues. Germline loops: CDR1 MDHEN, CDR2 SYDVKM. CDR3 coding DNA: TGTGCCAGCAGTTTAGGTTTATCGCGGACAGGGTCTAAAGCTGGGGCCAACGTCCTGACTTTC. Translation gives CASSLGLSRTGSKAGANVLTF. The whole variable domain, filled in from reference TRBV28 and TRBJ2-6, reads DVKVTQSSRYLVKRTGEKVFLECVQDMDHENMFWYRQDPGLGLRLIYFSYDVKMKEKGDIPEGYSVSREKKERFSLILESASTNQTSMYLCASSLGLSRTGSKAGANVLTFGAGSRLTVL.

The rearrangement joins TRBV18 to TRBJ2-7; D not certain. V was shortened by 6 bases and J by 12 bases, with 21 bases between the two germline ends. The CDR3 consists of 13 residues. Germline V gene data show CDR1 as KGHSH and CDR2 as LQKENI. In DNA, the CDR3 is TGTGCCAGCTCGCCAAGTTTCCAGGATCCTCTGTACTTC. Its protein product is CASSPSFQDPLYF.

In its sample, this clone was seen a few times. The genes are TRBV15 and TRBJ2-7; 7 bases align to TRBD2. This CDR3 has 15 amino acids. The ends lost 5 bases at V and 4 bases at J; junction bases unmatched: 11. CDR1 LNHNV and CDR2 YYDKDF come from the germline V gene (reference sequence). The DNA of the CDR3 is TGTGCCACCAGCGCCCACCCGGGACTACAATACGAGCAGTACTTC. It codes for CATSAHPGLQYEQYF.

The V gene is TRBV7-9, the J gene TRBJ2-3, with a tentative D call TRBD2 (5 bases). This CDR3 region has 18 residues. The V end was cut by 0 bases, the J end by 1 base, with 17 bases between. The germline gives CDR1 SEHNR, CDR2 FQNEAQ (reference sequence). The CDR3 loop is CASSLALGSQAGTDTQYF. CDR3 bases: TGTGCCAGCAGCTTAGCGCTTGGCAGCCAAGCGGGCACAGATACGCAGTATTTT.

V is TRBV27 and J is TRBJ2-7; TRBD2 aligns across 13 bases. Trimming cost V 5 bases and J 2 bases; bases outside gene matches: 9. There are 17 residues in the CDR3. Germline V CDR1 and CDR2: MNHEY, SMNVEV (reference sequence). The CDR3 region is CASSPLGTSGTAYEQYF. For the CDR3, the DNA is TGTGCCAGCAGTCCATTAGGGACTAGCGGGACCGCCTACGAGCAGTACTTC.

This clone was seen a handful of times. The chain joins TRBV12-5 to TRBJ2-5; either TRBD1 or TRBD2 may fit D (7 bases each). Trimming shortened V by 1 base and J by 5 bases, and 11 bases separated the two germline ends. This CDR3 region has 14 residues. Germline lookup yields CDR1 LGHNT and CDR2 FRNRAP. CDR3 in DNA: TGTGCTAGTGGTTTGGGACAGGGAGGGGAGACCCAGTACTTC. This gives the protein CASGLGQGGETQYF.

CDR3 bases: TGTGCCAGAAGCCCGGGACAGGGGAGCTCCTACGAGCAGTACTTC. It is translated as CARSPGQGSSYEQYF. The gene calls are TRBV5-3 and TRBJ2-7; 10 bases line up with TRBD1. TRBV5-3 is an ORF, and what it does is uncertain. The CDR3 is 15 residues long. With 4 bases clipped from V and 0 bases from J, the junction kept 4 bases outside the gene matches.

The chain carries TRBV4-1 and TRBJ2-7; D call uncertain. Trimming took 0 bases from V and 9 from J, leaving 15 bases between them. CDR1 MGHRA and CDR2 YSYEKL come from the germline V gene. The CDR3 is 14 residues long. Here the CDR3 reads CASSQDRTPAGQYF. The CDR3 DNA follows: TGCGCCAGCAGCCAAGATCGGACCCCGGCTGGGCAGTACTTC.